The clone carrying this T cell receptor (beta chain) was found once. The antigen is unknown. The entry originates in a study of cytomegalovirus exposure and HLA in healthy donors. Study-wide findings and caveats: Rare TCR sequences dominated, though some public TCRs recurred in many donors. Accounts indicate the classifier identified cytomegalovirus status with strong specificity and sensitivity. The CMV antigen specificity of a few CMV-associated chains was confirmed through in vitro analysis.

Only in-frame clones appear in the TCRdb table, and some are missing; sequencing was by immunoSEQ multiplex PCR. The sample shows 260,000 or so clones, 90% of them seen only once. V lost 2 bases and J lost 5, with 10 bases in between. There are 14 residues in the CDR3. CDR1 is MDHEN, CDR2 SYDVKM, per germline. This clonotype originated in a woman between 25 and 40 years old in good health and CMV-seronegative. Sequenced sample: PBMCs. The V and J genes are TRBV28 and TRBJ2-4, with a tentative D call TRBD1 (5 bases). The CDR3 reads CASSLMDNQNIQYF. The CDR3 DNA follows: TGTGCCAGCAGTTTAATGGACAATCAAAACATTCAGTACTTC.